The source of this TCR beta chain is a study of T cells after yellow fever vaccination. The TCR cDNA carried a universal primer site and UMIs from 5'RACE template switching. TCRdb independently ran MiXCR on the 5' RACE reads; one entry per CDR3 protein. The sample has around 350,000 distinct CDR3 sequences; roughly 6.2% are singletons. This clonotype was counted ten times or more. This CDR3 is 14 amino acids long. Germline CDR1 and CDR2: KGHSH and LQKENI. The germline V and J ends were trimmed by 3 bases and 0 bases, with 9 bases remaining between them. The receptor was derived from a man aged 25-40 years who received the YFV17D yellow fever vaccine. The chain couples TRBV18 to TRBJ2-7; D uncertain. The source was PBMCs, collected 5 days after the yellow fever booster vaccination. The CDR3 protein is CASSPAVGSYEQYF. CDR3 DNA sequence: TGTGCCAGCTCACCTGCAGTCGGCTCCTACGAGCAGTACTTC.